This T cell receptor beta chain was retrieved from a study of cytomegalovirus exposure and HLA in healthy donors. V lost 1 base and J 3 bases, leaving 11 bases between the germline ends. From germline, CDR1 is SGHRS and CDR2 YFSETQ. This CDR3 contains 14 residues. Details on this clone: Its specificity is unknown.

Profiling relied on immunoSEQ multiplex PCR, and the TCRdb table lists in-frame clones only, not all of them. The sample has almost 200,000 clones; 80% to 90% are singletons. Findings of the study overall: A few CMV-associated chains were confirmed in vitro to be specific for CMV antigens. Later, an analysis found that TCR clusters from the first cohort tended to co-occur in the 95 to 150 validation repertoires. Most TCR sequences were uncommon, yet certain public TCRs appeared in many donors.

The V call is TRBV5-1, the J call TRBJ2-7; D gene unclear. This TCR was sampled from a woman aged 25 to 45 in good health and CMV-seronegative. The sequencing input was PBMCs. CDR3 region: CASSLSSGIYEQYF. CDR3 bases: TGCGCCAGCAGCTTGAGCTCGGGTATCTACGAGCAGTACTTC.